The 18 T cell receptor beta chains below come from one sample, sequenced in a study of blood T cell repertoires in COVID-19. TCRdb's table, derived via immunoSEQ multiplex PCR, lists solely in-frame clones and lacks some. The sample has some 170,000 clones; roughly 89% are singletons. The sequencing input was peripheral blood. These TCRs come from a woman aged 55-70 years who had recovered from COVID-19.

In DNA form, the CDR3 reads TGTGCCAGCAGTTCCAGAGACAGACTTTATGGCTACACCTTC. Its protein product is CASSSRDRLYGYTF. The chain links TRBV28 to TRBJ1-2, with D possibly matching TRBD1 (5 bases). Germline-derived CDR1 and CDR2 are MDHEN and SYDVKM. The CDR3 covers 14 residues. The ends were cut back, 4 bases at V and 5 bases at J, with 14 bases in the middle.

This clone was found a few times. This chain uses TRBV19 with TRBJ1-1; TRBD1 matches 7 bases. Losses at the gene ends were 5 bases for V and 7 bases for J; bases not matched to a gene: 10. Germline V gives CDR1 LNHDA, CDR2 SQIVND (reference sequence). The CDR3 loop spans 14 amino acids. The CDR3 region has the DNA TGTGCCAGTAGTCCGATCCTTTCAGGGGGTGAAGCTTTCTTT. Residues: CASSPILSGGEAFF.

This clone occurred a few times. This chain uses TRBV6-5 with TRBJ1-5, with D possibly being TRBD1 (5 bases). The CDR3 runs to 14 residues. V lost 10 bases, J lost 0 bases, and 13 bases lay in between. Germline V lookup: CDR1 MNHEY, CDR2 SVGAGI. The CDR3 protein is CATGGLYSNQPQHF. Here the CDR3 DNA reads TGTGCCACGGGGGGACTGTATAGCAATCAGCCCCAGCATTTT.

The chain carries TRBV4-1 and TRBJ1-2, with 8 bases that match TRBD1. J was trimmed by 4 bases and V by 1 base; bases with no gene match: 8. This CDR3 contains 16 residues. The germline gives CDR1 MGHRA, CDR2 YSYEKL. For the CDR3, the DNA is TGCGCCAGCAGCCAAGCACAGGGGGTGACAGGCTATGGCTACACCTTC. This gives the protein CASSQAQGVTGYGYTF.

This clone was detected a few times. In DNA, the CDR3 is TGCGCCAGCAGCTTGGGACAGCCACTAAACACCGGGGAGCTGTTTTTT. This translates into CASSLGQPLNTGELFF. V gene TRBV5-1 combines with J gene TRBJ2-2; D is perhaps TRBD1 (5 bases). Trimming left V 0 bases short and J 2 bases short, with 11 bases between. There are 16 residues in the CDR3. Per germline, CDR1 SGHRS and CDR2 YFSETQ.

The chain combines TRBV7-2 with TRBJ2-5, with TRBD1 matching over 9 bases. Germline V lookup: CDR1 SGHTA, CDR2 FQGNSA. Trimming at V came to 5 bases and at J to 9 bases, leaving 13 bases not matched to a gene. CDR3 length: 15 residues. CDR3 protein: CASSTQQGARAAQYF. The CDR3 nucleotides are TGTGCCAGCAGCACGCAACAGGGGGCTAGAGCGGCCCAGTACTTC.

The V gene is TRBV19, the J gene TRBJ1-2; D might be TRBD1 (6 bases). This CDR3 contains 15 residues. Germline V lookup: CDR1 LNHDA, CDR2 SQIVND (reference sequence). CDR3 sequence reads: CATLSYAGADYGYTF. The CDR3 DNA follows: TGTGCTACTCTGTCGTATGCGGGGGCAGACTATGGCTACACCTTC. Full variable domain (remainder filled in from reference TRBV19 and TRBJ1-2): DGGITQSPKYLFRKEGQNVTLSCEQNLNHDAMYWYRQDPGQGLRLIYYSQIVNDFQKGDIAEGYSVSREKKESFPLTVTSAQKNPTAFYLCATLSYAGADYGYTFGSGTRLTVV.

The chain uses TRBV4-1 and TRBJ1-6; D may be TRBD1 (6 bases). This CDR3 region has 15 residues. V shed 2 bases and J shed 8 bases, with 13 bases lying between them. Germline lookup yields CDR1 MGHRA and CDR2 YSYEKL. CDR3 protein: CASSQSTGLDSPLHF. CDR3 nucleotide sequence: TGCGCCAGCAGCCAATCAACAGGGCTAGATTCACCCCTCCACTTT.

The J gene is TRBJ2-7, the V gene TRBV15, with a possible D match to TRBD2 (6 bases). Germline V CDR1 and CDR2: LNHNV, YYDKDF (reference sequence). V lost 2 bases and J 6 bases, leaving 8 bases between the germline ends. The CDR3 sequence is 12 residues long. This CDR3 is CATSRQGGEQYF. CDR3 nucleotides: TGTGCCACCAGCAGACAGGGAGGCGAGCAGTACTTC.

The chain recombines TRBV6-5 with TRBJ1-3; 8 positions agree with TRBD1. Germline V lookup: CDR1 MNHEY, CDR2 SVGAGI. The CDR3 is made up of 15 amino acids. V lost 4 bases to trimming and J lost 2 bases; unmatched junction nucleotides: 4. The CDR3 loop is CASSSQGAPGNTIYF. The DNA of the CDR3 is TGTGCCAGCAGTTCCCAGGGGGCTCCTGGAAACACCATATATTTT.

The chain is built from TRBV6-5 and TRBJ1-6; TRBD1 is a possible D gene (6 bases). Germline V gives CDR1 MNHEY, CDR2 SVGAGI. CDR3 length equals 14 residues. V shed 8 bases and J shed 5 bases, with 13 bases lying between them. CDR3 bases: TGTGCCAGCGGTATTAGGGGGAATAATTCACCCCTCCACTTT. Protein: CASGIRGNNSPLHF.

This chain links TRBV3-1 (or the pseudogene TRBV3-2) with TRBJ1-2; D is uncertain. Germline V CDR1 and CDR2: LGHDT, YNNKEL (reference sequence). V lost 0 bases, J lost 8 bases, and 10 bases lay in between. This CDR3 comprises 13 residues. Written as DNA, the CDR3 is TGTGCCAGCAGCCAAGATGTCTCGCGGGGCTACACCTTC. Amino acids: CASSQDVSRGYTF.

CDR3 bases: TGTGCCAGCAGTTTGAGGAATTCACCCCTCCACTTT. It specifies CASSLRNSPLHF. V gene TRBV28 combines with J gene TRBJ1-6, with no clear D. V was shortened by 3 bases and J by 7 bases, with 4 bases between the two germline ends. CDR1 MDHEN and CDR2 SYDVKM come from the germline V gene. The CDR3 has 12 amino acids.

This clone is a singleton in its sample. The chain recombines TRBV2 with TRBJ2-2, with 9 bases matching TRBD1. The V gene end was trimmed by 2 bases and the J gene end by 1 base; junction bases not matched to a gene: 2. The germline V gene has CDR1 SNHLY and CDR2 FYNNEI. The CDR3 sequence is 16 residues long. DNA for the CDR3: TGTGCCAGCAGTGAACAGGGACAGGGGAACACCGGGGAGCTGTTTTTT. Residues: CASSEQGQGNTGELFF.

The gene calls are TRBV28 and TRBJ1-2; the match to TRBD1 covers 8 bases. The CDR3 totals 15 residues. The V and J ends lost 4 bases and 11 bases, in that order; junction bases with no gene match: 15. CDR1 is MDHEN and CDR2 is SYDVKM in the germline V gene. This CDR3 reads CASSSPLTGDFGYTF. The CDR3 DNA reads TGTGCCAGCAGTTCTCCCTTGACAGGGGATTTTGGTTACACCTTC.

V is TRBV28 and J is TRBJ2-2, with a possible D match to TRBD1 (5 bases). With 2 bases removed from V and 5 bases from J, the gap between germline ends came to 12 bases. This CDR3 region has 15 residues. Germline values: CDR1 MDHEN, CDR2 SYDVKM. The CDR3 DNA reads as TGTGCCAGCAGTTTACGGCAGGGTTGGACCGGGGAGCTGTTTTTT. It translates to CASSLRQGWTGELFF.

This clone was detected once. The V call is TRBV20-1, the J call TRBJ1-2; D perhaps matches TRBD1 (5 bases). V gave up 3 bases and J gave up 4 bases, with 12 bases separating them. This CDR3 has 13 amino acids. CDR1 is DFQATT and CDR2 is SNEGSKA in the germline V gene (reference sequence). The CDR3 nucleotides are TGCAGTGCTAGTAGCCAGGGTATCTATGGCTACACCTTC. Its protein is CSASSQGIYGYTF.

The chain uses TRBV2 and TRBJ1-6; D gene uncertain. There are 12 residues in the CDR3. With 7 bases removed from V and 7 bases from J, the gap between germline ends came to 8 bases. Germline V lookup: CDR1 SNHLY, CDR2 FYNNEI. The CDR3 sequence: CASTVPNSPLHF. The CDR3 coding sequence is TGTGCCAGCACGGTGCCAAATTCACCCCTCCACTTT.